A single sample is the source of the 26 T cell receptor beta chains below, sequenced in a study of glioma-infiltrating T cells. Using RNA template, CDR3s of TCR alpha and beta were amplified with iRepertoire arm-PCR. In TCRdb, the multiplex PCR reads were re-called with MiXCR into one record per CDR3 protein. The repertoire includes fewer than 200,000 distinct CDR3 sequences, 30% to 40% of them detected once, and 20% sits in the top ten. The sequenced sample consisted of glioma tissue, nonneoplastic brain tissue, or PBMCs (not recorded which). Source of these receptors: a human donor with low-grade glioma or glioblastoma, undergoing nonglioma brain surgery, or in good health (not recorded which).

This clonotype was picked up a small number of times. The CDR3 loop reads CASSLSGRPDTQYF. The CDR3 DNA reads as TGTGCCAGCAGCTTAAGTGGTCGCCCAGATACGCAGTATTTT. V is TRBV7-2 and J is TRBJ2-3; D is unclear. Trimming cost V 2 bases and J 4 bases, with 10 bases left between them. Germline CDR1 SGHTA, CDR2 FQGNSA. The CDR3 sequence is 14 residues long.

A remark on this clonotype: A much larger clonotype is one base distant, so this may be a read error. Here the CDR3 reads CASSPRGRGTQYF. In DNA, the CDR3 is TGTGCCAGCAGCCCCCGGGGTCGGGGGACCCAGTACTTC. The chain joins TRBV7-7 to TRBJ2-5, with D possibly being TRBD2 (5 bases). Germline V gene data show CDR1 as SSHAT and CDR2 as FNYEAQ (reference sequence). The ends were cut back, 5 bases at V and 7 bases at J, with 14 bases in the middle. CDR3 length: 13 residues.

Only a few counts were recorded for this clonotype. The V gene is TRBV5-4, the J gene TRBJ2-1, with TRBD2 identical over 9 bases. V lost 7 bases, J lost 7 bases, and 12 bases stayed unmatched. CDR3 size: 15 residues. Germline V gives CDR1 SGHNT, CDR2 YYREEE (reference sequence). CDR3 in amino acids: CASEVRTSVRNEQFF. The CDR3 coding sequence is TGTGCCAGCGAAGTCAGGACTAGCGTGAGGAATGAGCAGTTCTTC.

The sample holds many counts of this clonotype. The chain couples TRBV7-2 to TRBJ2-2, with 10 bases fitting TRBD2. Losses at the gene ends were 6 bases for V and 3 bases for J; bases not matched to a gene: 7. This CDR3 has 16 amino acids. The germline V gene has CDR1 SGHTA and CDR2 FQGNSA. CDR3 region: CASSFGTSVDTGELFF. In DNA, the CDR3 is TGTGCCAGCAGTTTCGGGACTAGCGTTGACACCGGGGAGCTGTTTTTT. The entire variable domain, with the rest obtained from reference TRBV7-2 and TRBJ2-2, is as follows: GAGVSQSPSNKVTEKGKDVELRCDPISGHTALYWYRQSLGQGLEFLIYFQGNSAPDKSGLPSDRFSAERTGGSVSTLTIQRTQQEDSAVYLCASSFGTSVDTGELFFGEGSRLTVL.

The gene calls are TRBV5-1 and TRBJ2-3; D is perhaps TRBD1 (6 bases). CDR1 is SGHRS, CDR2 YFSETQ, per germline. V was shortened by 0 bases and J by 1 base, with 9 bases between the two germline ends. The CDR3 is 15 residues long. In DNA form, the CDR3 reads TGCGCCAGCAGCTTGGGGACAGTTCGCACAGATACGCAGTATTTT. Its translation: CASSLGTVRTDTQYF.

This clonotype was detected many times. The chain has TRBV27 and TRBJ2-7; D remains ambiguous. V was shortened by 4 bases and J by 0 bases, with 13 bases between the two germline ends. Germline V gene lookup returns CDR1 MNHEY and CDR2 SMNVEV (reference sequence). This CDR3 has 15 residues. The CDR3, as DNA: TGTGCCAGCAGTTACGGACCACCGAGCTCCTACGAGCAGTACTTC. Encoded protein: CASSYGPPSSYEQYF.

This clonotype was recorded many times. This chain connects TRBV10-3 to TRBJ2-1; TRBD2 matches 7 bases. Per germline, CDR1 ENHRY and CDR2 SYGVKD. The length of the CDR3 is 12 residues. The V and J ends lost 10 bases and 7 bases, in that order; junction bases with no gene match: 7. The CDR3 DNA reads TGTGCCACGGGACTACCTTCTAATGAGCAGTTCTTC. It translates to CATGLPSNEQFF.

There are many counts of this clonotype. The chain has TRBV27 and TRBJ1-5; D is perhaps TRBD1 (6 bases). The CDR3 spans 16 residues. Germline V gives CDR1 MNHEY, CDR2 SMNVEV (reference sequence). Trimming stripped 3 bases from V and 2 bases from J, with 14 bases between. The chain's CDR3 is CASSFGGGPGNQPQHF. DNA for the CDR3: TGTGCCAGCAGTTTCGGTGGGGGGCCTGGCAATCAGCCCCAGCATTTT.

This clonotype was seen at least ten times. This chain links TRBV12-3 or TRBV12-4 with TRBJ1-1; D unresolved. V lost 1 base, J lost 0 bases, and 6 bases lay in between. The CDR3 contains 14 residues. CDR3 sequence (DNA): TGTGCCAGCAGTTTAGGGCGGATGAACACTGAAGCTTTCTTT. Translation: CASSLGRMNTEAFF.

The chain has TRBV19 and TRBJ2-5; weak D call: TRBD1 (6 bases). Germline CDR1 and CDR2: LNHDA and SQIVND (reference sequence). There are 14 residues in the CDR3. V was pared by 4 bases and J by 7 bases, with 16 bases between. The CDR3 is CASSTYQGMWTQYF. CDR3 DNA sequence: TGTGCCAGTAGTACCTACCAGGGGATGTGGACCCAGTACTTC.

The table lists this clonotype with many counts. The V gene is TRBV6-6, the J gene TRBJ1-5, with TRBD1 identical over 9 bases. The V gene end was trimmed by 2 bases and the J gene end by 5 bases; junction bases not matched to a gene: 4. The germline V gene has CDR1 MNHNY and CDR2 SVGAGI (reference sequence). CDR3 length: 15 amino acids. CDR3 amino acids: CASSYPGQGYQPQHF. In DNA form, the CDR3 reads TGTGCCAGCAGTTACCCGGGACAGGGTTATCAGCCCCAGCATTTT.

V gene TRBV14 combines with J gene TRBJ2-5; D ambiguous. This CDR3 comprises 15 residues. Looked up from germline, CDR1 is SGHDN and CDR2 is FVKESK. V lost 4 bases, J lost 2 bases, and 14 bases lay in between. The CDR3 region is CASSRQRSRQETQYF. The DNA for the CDR3 is TGTGCCAGCAGCCGCCAAAGGAGTAGGCAAGAGACCCAGTACTTC. The whole variable domain, remainder taken from reference TRBV14 and TRBJ2-5, is EAGVTQFPSHSVIEKGQTVTLRCDPISGHDNLYWYRRVMGKEIKFLLHFVKESKQDESGMPNNRFLAERTGGTYSTLKVQPAELEDSGVYFCASSRQRSRQETQYFGPGTRLLVL.

Comments on this clonotype: This may stem from a read error, because a much larger clone lies one nucleotide away. This is likely a read error, given that the CDR3 carries no conserved phenylalanine or tryptophan at its end. This chain connects TRBV7-2 to TRBJ2-7; the D gene is possibly TRBD1 (6 bases). The CDR3 extends over 19 amino acids. Germline loops: CDR1 SGHTA, CDR2 FQGNSA. V shed 2 bases and J shed 0 bases, with 23 bases lying between them. This CDR3 reads CASSLHSGATGMSSYEQYL. Here the CDR3 DNA reads TGTGCCAGCAGCTTACACTCTGGGGCAACAGGGATGAGCTCCTACGAGCAGTACCTC.

On this clonotype itself: The junction shows a germline mismatch at one end, possibly a read error. The CDR3 nucleotides read TGTGCCAGCAGATTGGGCCTCCCCTACGGGCAGTACTTC. Protein: CASRLGLPYGQYF. The genes are TRBV28 and TRBJ2-7; D gene uncertain. Germline V gene sequence: CDR1 MDHEN, CDR2 SYDVKM. This CDR3 contains 13 residues.

Worth noting for this clonotype: A read error may account for a junction end that differs from germline. In DNA, the CDR3 is TGTGCCATCAGTGATATAACCTTCCCCTACAGGGTACCATCCTACGAGCGGTACTTC. It encodes CAISDITFPYRVPSYERYF. V is TRBV10-3 and J is TRBJ2-7, with D possibly being TRBD1 (6 bases). CDR1 ENHRY and CDR2 SYGVKD come from the germline V gene. The CDR3 spans 19 residues.

This clonotype is a singleton in its sample. Being one base from a much bigger clone, this may be a read error. Without the conserved terminal phenylalanine or tryptophan, this CDR3 likely stems from a read error. This chain joins TRBV4-3 and TRBJ1-2; 9 bases fit TRBD1. The V and J ends lost 7 bases and 4 bases, in that order; junction bases with no gene match: 7. In germline, CDR1 is LGHNA, CDR2 YSLEER. The CDR3 has 14 residues. The CDR3 loop reads CASKATGGLYGYTL. DNA of the CDR3: TGCGCCAGCAAGGCGACAGGGGGGCTCTATGGCTACACCCTC.

With regard to this clonotype: A much larger clonotype is one base distant, so this may be a read error. The J gene is TRBJ2-1, the V gene TRBV4-2; a possible D gene is TRBD2 (6 bases). The CDR3 totals 13 residues. Trimming removed 7 bases at V and 3 bases at J, with 10 bases between. Germline CDR1 and CDR2: LGHNA and YNFKEQ. The CDR3: CASNGRGYNEQFF. CDR3 coding DNA: TGTGCCAGCAACGGGAGAGGCTACAATGAGCAGTTCTTC.

Regarding this clonotype: The germline gene is not matched at one end of the junction; a read error may be the cause. The chain recombines TRBV28 with TRBJ1-3; D gene uncertain. Germline CDR1 is MDHEN and CDR2 is SYDVKM. The CDR3 consists of 14 residues. In DNA, the CDR3 is TGTGCCAGCAATTTAACGCCCCGAGGAAACACCATATATTTT. Translated, it gives CASNLTPRGNTIYF.

With regard to this clonotype: A much larger clone differs from this one at a single base, so this may be a read error. The V gene is TRBV29-1, the J gene TRBJ1-2, with a tentative D call TRBD1 (6 bases). The CDR3 extends over 10 amino acids. Germline lookup yields CDR1 SQVTM and CDR2 ANQGSEA. Trimming pared 4 bases from V and 10 bases from J, leaving 10 bases between. The CDR3 spells CSVGTVTYTF. CDR3 nucleotide sequence: TGCAGCGTTGGGACAGTCACCTACACCTTC.

In the case of this clonotype: A much larger clone lies a single base off, so this may be a read error. The chain recombines TRBV19 with TRBJ2-2; D gene ambiguous. Trimming removed 6 bases at V and 7 bases at J, with 9 bases between. There are 12 residues in the CDR3. From germline, CDR1 is LNHDA and CDR2 SQIVND (reference sequence). CDR3 DNA sequence: TGTGCCAGTAGCCTCAGTGGCGGGGAGCTGTTTTTT. Translated: CASSLSGGELFF.

This clonotype was seen a handful of times. The gene calls are TRBV5-1 and TRBJ2-7, with 11 bases lining up with TRBD2. The length of the CDR3 is 16 residues. Germline-derived CDR1 and CDR2 are SGHRS and YFSETQ. After removal of 4 bases from V and 3 bases from J, the junction contained 9 bases not matched to a gene. CDR3 residues: CASSRPGLADRYEQYF. The CDR3 DNA sequence: TGCGCCAGCAGCCGACCGGGACTAGCGGACCGCTACGAGCAGTACTTC.

This clonotype was counted at least ten times. The V and J genes are TRBV7-3 and TRBJ2-1, with D possibly being TRBD2 (6 bases). V was trimmed by 4 bases and J by 8 bases, leaving 21 bases between them. The CDR3 spans 16 residues. The germline V gene encodes CDR1 SGHTA and CDR2 FQGTGA. As DNA, the CDR3 is TGTGCCAGCAGCTCCCGGGAGAACCCACTCTTCGATGAGCAGTTCTTC. Its protein product is CASSSRENPLFDEQFF.

The chain uses TRBV11-1 and TRBJ2-7; 9 bases align to TRBD1. The length of the CDR3 is 16 residues. After removal of 1 base from V and 4 bases from J, the junction contained 8 bases not matched to a gene. Germline CDR1 and CDR2: SGHAT and FQDESV (reference sequence). CDR3 DNA sequence: TGTGCCAGCAGCTTAGGCCCCGAACAGGGGGCTTACGAGCAGTACTTC. Protein: CASSLGPEQGAYEQYF.

In regard to this clonotype: At one of its ends the junction is not consistent with the germline gene, which may arise from a read error. The chain combines TRBV5-1 with TRBJ2-1; 7 nucleotides agree with TRBD2. CDR3 size: 14 residues. Germline assignment: CDR1 SGHRS and CDR2 YFSETQ. The CDR3 DNA reads TGCGCCAGCAGCTTGGGACTAGCATATAATGATCAGTTCTTC. Translation: CASSLGLAYNDQFF.

This clonotype was observed many times. The V call is TRBV20-1, the J call TRBJ2-1; 9 nucleotides agree with TRBD2. Germline V gene sequence: CDR1 DFQATT, CDR2 SNEGSKA (reference sequence). The J segment lost 6 bases and the V segment lost 7 bases, leaving 10 bases of the junction unmatched. The CDR3 is 14 residues long. CDR3 loop: CSGTAGGKPNEQFF. Written as DNA, the CDR3 is TGCAGTGGTACAGCGGGAGGAAAGCCCAATGAGCAGTTCTTC.

This clonotype was found many times. The chain combines TRBV7-9 with TRBJ2-1; D gene ambiguous. Trimming took 5 bases from V and 8 from J, leaving 10 bases between them. CDR3 length equals 12 residues. Germline lookup yields CDR1 SEHNR and CDR2 FQNEAQ (reference sequence). For the CDR3, the DNA is TGTGCCAGCAGCGTAAGACCAGATGAGCAGTTCTTC. Its protein is CASSVRPDEQFF.